This T cell receptor (beta chain) is drawn from a study of T cell repertoires in cytomegalovirus infection. Across the whole study: Based on public TCR beta signatures, there were indications of CMV infection and of a matching HLA type.

Germline V lookup: CDR1 MNHEY, CDR2 SMNVEV (reference sequence). V was pared by 5 bases and J by 3 bases, with 9 bases of the junction left unmatched. The CDR3 is 15 amino acids. This clonotype occurred many times. Its antigen remains unidentified. Study-level points and caveats: Pooled public TCR beta family frequency picked out CMV carriers with the relevant HLA. HLA-C-restricted CMV clonotypes gave the most frequent clonotype in two of eight donors.

TCRdb re-derived calls from the reads in MiXCR, one entry per CDR3 protein. The data show over 450,000 distinct CDR3 sequences, approximately 10% seen once. The sample was PBMCs. The V gene is TRBV27, the J gene TRBJ1-2; the match to TRBD1 covers 7 bases. This receptor was obtained from a human donor in good health (CMV status not recorded). Some clones in this sample may be carry-over from other donors' samples. The DNA of the CDR3 is TGTGCCAGCAGTCCGCAGGGGGGGACTCACTATGGCTACACCTTC. It yields the protein CASSPQGGTHYGYTF.